This is a list of T cell receptor beta chains from one sample in a study of identical twins. TCRdb reanalysed the 5' RACE reads using MiXCR and keeps one entry per CDR3 protein. The sample lists 650,000 to 800,000 distinct CDR3 sequences, 8.5% to 9% occurring once. The sample was also reused in another study, on yellow fever vaccine responses in identical twins.

The specimen sequenced was PBMCs. The source is a young woman in good health. Both conserved end residues are part of each CDR3. A D gene is named only where the DNA matches it firmly. Expanded clones are given a class, and other clones once, few, many or no size at all.

d_gene: NA; v_gene: TRBV29-1; abundance: few; j_gene: TRBJ1-2; CDR3nt: TGCAGCGTTGTTTTTGGGTTTTACGGCTACACCTTC; CDR3aa: CSVVFGFYGYTF
d_gene: NA; v_gene: TRBV27; abundance: NA; j_gene: TRBJ2-1; CDR3nt: TGTGCCAGCAGTTTCCCTAGGGGGAGCGGGGTGGGGAGTGAGCAGTTCTTC; CDR3aa: CASSFPRGSGVGSEQFF
d_gene: TRBD2; v_gene: TRBV2; abundance: many; j_gene: TRBJ2-7; CDR3nt: TGTGCCAGCAGAGGGACTAGCGGGAGGTACGAGCAGTACTTC; CDR3aa: CASRGTSGRYEQYF
d_gene: NA; v_gene: TRBV7-9; abundance: many; j_gene: TRBJ2-5; CDR3nt: TGTGCCAGCAGCTTAGCGTCTTCAGAGACCCAGTACTTC; CDR3aa: CASSLASSETQYF
d_gene: NA; v_gene: TRBV7-8; abundance: many; j_gene: TRBJ1-4; CDR3nt: TGTGCCAGTACACAGAACGAAAAACTGTTTTTT; CDR3aa: CASTQNEKLFF
d_gene: TRBD2; v_gene: TRBV20-1; abundance: few; j_gene: TRBJ2-5; CDR3nt: TGCAGTGCTACCGGGGGGTTTAGGTCGGAGACCCAGTACTTC; CDR3aa: CSATGGFRSETQYF
d_gene: NA; v_gene: TRBV6-2/TRBV6-3; abundance: NA; j_gene: TRBJ2-4; CDR3nt: TGTGCCAGCACCACCAGCCCAGGGCAGACCAGTGGCTTC; CDR3aa: CASTTSPGQTSGF
d_gene: NA; v_gene: TRBV5-1; abundance: NA; j_gene: TRBJ2-2; CDR3nt: TGCGCCAGCCAGGGGTTCACCGGGGAGCTGTTTTTT; CDR3aa: CASQGFTGELFF
d_gene: TRBD1; v_gene: TRBV19; abundance: few; j_gene: TRBJ2-7; CDR3nt: TGTGCCAGTAGTACCGGACAGGGTCAATACGAGCAGTACTTC; CDR3aa: CASSTGQGQYEQYF
d_gene: NA; v_gene: TRBV20-1; abundance: few; j_gene: TRBJ2-1; CDR3nt: TGCAGTGCTAGAGACGAAGGAGGGAGGAATGAGCAGTTCTTC; CDR3aa: CSARDEGGRNEQFF
d_gene: NA; v_gene: TRBV7-9; abundance: few; j_gene: TRBJ1-1; CDR3nt: TGTGCCAGCAGCCTAGCAGGGACACTTGAAGCTTTCTTT; CDR3aa: CASSLAGTLEAFF
d_gene: NA; v_gene: TRBV6-2/TRBV6-3; abundance: few; j_gene: TRBJ1-1; CDR3nt: TGTGCCAGCAGTCACAATCCGGGGCCGAAGAGGCCTGAAGCTTTCTTT; CDR3aa: CASSHNPGPKRPEAFF
d_gene: TRBD2; v_gene: TRBV12-3/TRBV12-4; abundance: few; j_gene: TRBJ2-5; CDR3nt: TGTGCCAGCAGTTTCCCCCGGCTGGGGGGGATTCAAGAGACCCAGTACTTC; CDR3aa: CASSFPRLGGIQETQYF
d_gene: NA; v_gene: TRBV20-1; abundance: NA; j_gene: TRBJ2-3; CDR3nt: TGCAGTGCTCGTGAGGCCGGGAGCCTGAACACAGATACGCAGTATTTT; CDR3aa: CSAREAGSLNTDTQYF
d_gene: NA; v_gene: TRBV7-9; abundance: few; j_gene: TRBJ2-7; CDR3nt: TGTGCCATCTCGGGTGGGAGACCAAACTACGAGCAGTACTTC; CDR3aa: CAISGGRPNYEQYF
d_gene: TRBD1; v_gene: TRBV12-3/TRBV12-4; abundance: NA; j_gene: TRBJ1-2; CDR3nt: TGTGCCAGCAGTCTGAGACAGGGGGCTAACACCTTC; CDR3aa: CASSLRQGANTF
d_gene: NA; v_gene: TRBV5-1; abundance: many; j_gene: TRBJ2-7; CDR3nt: TGCGCCAGCAGCCCCCAGGGGAAAAAGGGACTACAGGCCTACGAGCAGTACTTC; CDR3aa: CASSPQGKKGLQAYEQYF
d_gene: TRBD2; v_gene: TRBV6-2/TRBV6-3; abundance: few; j_gene: TRBJ2-3; CDR3nt: TGTGCCAGCGACCAAGCGGGGGCTTTTACAGATACGCAGTATTTT; CDR3aa: CASDQAGAFTDTQYF
d_gene: TRBD2; v_gene: TRBV6-1; abundance: few; j_gene: TRBJ2-5; CDR3nt: TGTGCCAGCAGCCCTCTTTTAGCGGGGGGGCGCGAAGAGACCCAGTACTTC; CDR3aa: CASSPLLAGGREETQYF
d_gene: NA; v_gene: TRBV30; abundance: many; j_gene: TRBJ2-1; CDR3nt: TGTGCCTGGAGCCCCCTATGGCATGAGCAGTTCTTC; CDR3aa: CAWSPLWHEQFF
d_gene: NA; v_gene: TRBV28; abundance: NA; j_gene: TRBJ1-1; CDR3nt: TGTGCCAGCAGTTTTCGGGTGGGGTACACTGAAGCTTTCTTT; CDR3aa: CASSFRVGYTEAFF
d_gene: NA; v_gene: TRBV7-9; abundance: few; j_gene: TRBJ2-5; CDR3nt: TGTGCCACCAAGCTTACTTCGCAAGAGACCCAGTACTTC; CDR3aa: CATKLTSQETQYF
d_gene: TRBD1; v_gene: TRBV7-9; abundance: few; j_gene: TRBJ2-5; CDR3nt: TGTGCCAGCAGCTTAGGGGGGACAGGCAGCGGGGAGACCCAGTACTTC; CDR3aa: CASSLGGTGSGETQYF
d_gene: TRBD2; v_gene: TRBV20-1; abundance: few; j_gene: TRBJ2-7; CDR3nt: TGCAGTGCTAAAATAACTAGCGGTTACTACGAGCAGTACTTC; CDR3aa: CSAKITSGYYEQYF
d_gene: NA; v_gene: TRBV6-1; abundance: NA; j_gene: TRBJ1-5; CDR3nt: TGTGCCAGCAGACAGGCATATAGCAATCAGCCCCAGCATTTT; CDR3aa: CASRQAYSNQPQHF
d_gene: NA; v_gene: TRBV4-3; abundance: few; j_gene: TRBJ2-6; CDR3nt: TGCGCCAGCAGCCAAGGCCAGGGACCCGGGGCCAACGTCCTGACTTTC; CDR3aa: CASSQGQGPGANVLTF
d_gene: NA; v_gene: TRBV29-1; abundance: few; j_gene: TRBJ2-1; CDR3nt: TGCAGCGTTTTACCCGACGGCAGGGGGGATGAGCAGTTCTTC; CDR3aa: CSVLPDGRGDEQFF
d_gene: NA; v_gene: TRBV29-1; abundance: many; j_gene: TRBJ2-3; CDR3nt: TGCAGCGTGCACTCCCAGGGGATGGCTACGTATTTT; CDR3aa: CSVHSQGMATYF
d_gene: TRBD2; v_gene: TRBV4-1; abundance: NA; j_gene: TRBJ2-5; CDR3nt: TGCGCCAGCAGCCCACCCGCGGGGGGTTCAGAGACCCAGTACTTC; CDR3aa: CASSPPAGGSETQYF
d_gene: NA; v_gene: TRBV18; abundance: NA; j_gene: TRBJ2-1; CDR3nt: TGTGCCAGCTCACCACAGCTCAGCAGTGAGCAGTTCTTC; CDR3aa: CASSPQLSSEQFF
d_gene: NA; v_gene: TRBV6-2/TRBV6-3; abundance: many; j_gene: TRBJ2-1; CDR3nt: TGTGCCAGCAGCTCCACGAATGAGCAGTTCTTC; CDR3aa: CASSSTNEQFF
d_gene: NA; v_gene: TRBV7-2; abundance: NA; j_gene: TRBJ2-1; CDR3nt: TGTGCCAGCAGCGCAGATACGGAGTACAATGAGCAGTTCTTC; CDR3aa: CASSADTEYNEQFF
d_gene: TRBD1; v_gene: TRBV4-1; abundance: few; j_gene: TRBJ2-3; CDR3nt: TGCGCCAGCAGCCAAGAACGGGACAGAGCTACAGATACGCAGTATTTT; CDR3aa: CASSQERDRATDTQYF
d_gene: TRBD2; v_gene: TRBV10-2; abundance: few; j_gene: TRBJ2-7; CDR3nt: TGCGCCAGCAGTGAGTCGGCGGGAGGGGTTTACGAGCAGTACTTC; CDR3aa: CASSESAGGVYEQYF
d_gene: NA; v_gene: TRBV11-2; abundance: NA; j_gene: TRBJ2-5; CDR3nt: TGTGCCAGCAGCCTTACAGACGCCCAAGAGACCCAGTACTTC; CDR3aa: CASSLTDAQETQYF
d_gene: NA; v_gene: TRBV12-5; abundance: NA; j_gene: TRBJ2-7; CDR3nt: TGTGCTAGCGCGGGCAGCTCCTACGAGCAGTACTTC; CDR3aa: CASAGSSYEQYF
d_gene: NA; v_gene: TRBV7-3; abundance: few; j_gene: TRBJ2-1; CDR3nt: TGTGCCAGCAGCTTATTCTGGGGCGATGAGCAGTTCTTC; CDR3aa: CASSLFWGDEQFF
d_gene: TRBD1; v_gene: TRBV20-1; abundance: many; j_gene: TRBJ2-3; CDR3nt: TGCAGTGCTAATGGTAGACAGGGGGCAACAGATACGCAGTATTTT; CDR3aa: CSANGRQGATDTQYF
d_gene: TRBD2; v_gene: TRBV15; abundance: NA; j_gene: TRBJ2-1; CDR3nt: TGTGCCACCAGCAGAGCACGGGGGGGGGTGGCTGAGCAGTTCTTC; CDR3aa: CATSRARGGVAEQFF
d_gene: NA; v_gene: TRBV4-2; abundance: NA; j_gene: TRBJ1-1; CDR3nt: TGTGCCAGCAGCCAAGAACACGGGGAGAACACTGAAGCTTTCTTT; CDR3aa: CASSQEHGENTEAFF
d_gene: TRBD1; v_gene: TRBV4-2; abundance: many; j_gene: TRBJ2-1; CDR3nt: TGTGCCAGCAGCCCCGGGACAGATTCCTACAATGAGCAGTTCTTC; CDR3aa: CASSPGTDSYNEQFF
d_gene: TRBD2; v_gene: TRBV11-2; abundance: NA; j_gene: TRBJ2-2; CDR3nt: TGTGCCAGCAGCTTAGACGTCGGGGGGGCGCATACCGGGGAGCTGTTTTTT; CDR3aa: CASSLDVGGAHTGELFF
d_gene: NA; v_gene: TRBV20-1; abundance: NA; j_gene: TRBJ2-1; CDR3nt: TGCAGTGCCCCGGGACGCCAGTCCTACAATGAGCAGTTCTTC; CDR3aa: CSAPGRQSYNEQFF
d_gene: TRBD1; v_gene: TRBV10-3; abundance: NA; j_gene: TRBJ2-3; CDR3nt: TGTGCCATCAGCTCCGGACAGGGTGGCACAGATACGCAGTATTTT; CDR3aa: CAISSGQGGTDTQYF
d_gene: TRBD2; v_gene: TRBV4-1; abundance: few; j_gene: TRBJ2-7; CDR3nt: TGCGCCAGCAGCCAATGGACTAGCGGGAGGGAGTCCTACGAGCAGTACTTC; CDR3aa: CASSQWTSGRESYEQYF
d_gene: NA; v_gene: TRBV10-3; abundance: few; j_gene: TRBJ2-7; CDR3nt: TGTGCCATCAGTGAACCCGACTGGACCTACGAGCAGTACTTC; CDR3aa: CAISEPDWTYEQYF
d_gene: NA; v_gene: TRBV5-1; abundance: many; j_gene: TRBJ2-7; CDR3nt: TGCGCCAGCAGCACGGACAGTTACGAGCAGTACTTC; CDR3aa: CASSTDSYEQYF
d_gene: TRBD2; v_gene: TRBV18; abundance: few; j_gene: TRBJ2-3; CDR3nt: TGTGCCAGCTCACACCGGGAGGTGCAGGGAACAGATACGCAGTATTTT; CDR3aa: CASSHREVQGTDTQYF
d_gene: NA; v_gene: TRBV4-2; abundance: many; j_gene: TRBJ2-3; CDR3nt: TGTGCCAGCAGCCGAGACGGACAGAAAAGCACAGATACGCAGTATTTT; CDR3aa: CASSRDGQKSTDTQYF
d_gene: NA; v_gene: TRBV20-1; abundance: NA; j_gene: TRBJ2-4; CDR3nt: TGCAGTGCCCAAAGGAATGAAGCCAAAAACATTCAGTACTTC; CDR3aa: CSAQRNEAKNIQYF
d_gene: NA; v_gene: TRBV4-3; abundance: few; j_gene: TRBJ2-1; CDR3nt: TGCGCCAGCAGCCGACAGAATGGACAGACCTACAATGAGCAGTTCTTC; CDR3aa: CASSRQNGQTYNEQFF
d_gene: NA; v_gene: TRBV9; abundance: NA; j_gene: TRBJ2-2; CDR3nt: TGTGCCAGCAGCGTAGCGCAGAACACCGGGGAGCTGTTTTTT; CDR3aa: CASSVAQNTGELFF
d_gene: NA; v_gene: TRBV4-1; abundance: NA; j_gene: TRBJ1-1; CDR3nt: TGCGCCAGCAGCCCTATGTCTGGGATGAACACTGAAGCTTTCTTT; CDR3aa: CASSPMSGMNTEAFF
d_gene: NA; v_gene: TRBV2; abundance: few; j_gene: TRBJ1-1; CDR3nt: TGTGCCACGGAGACACAGAACACTGAAGCTTTCTTT; CDR3aa: CATETQNTEAFF